Listed here is a single TCR beta chain. Its specificity is not known. The limits of the CDR3 on the DNA are not certain, so only TCRdb's listed CDR3 is given. The data are from a study of T cells in Graves' hyperthyroidism and ophthalmopathy. CDR1 and CDR2 from the germline V gene are DFQATT and SNEGSKA (reference sequence). The CDR3 is 23 residues long, ends included. Overall study results and limits: Expanded thyroid clonotypes (above 0.001) were mostly also found in blood.

Stable Graves' hyperthyroidism denoted no ophthalmopathy progression over 18 months. Diagnostic decisions used clinical symptoms, serum thyroxine and TRAb, thyroid ultrasound and orbital computed tomography. What was amplified from RNA transcripts were TCR beta CDR3 regions. A first-round RT-PCR of the TCR CDR3 used the HTBI primer set. TCRdb itself ran the multiplex PCR reads through MiXCR, one entry per CDR3 protein. This table holds about 95,000 distinct CDR3 sequences, approximately 42% found once. This chain links TRBV20-1 with TRBJ1-4; the table names TRBD1, a call not compared with the DNA. This receptor was identified in a woman aged 25-40 years with Graves' hyperthyroidism. The sequencing sample was made of peripheral blood or thyroid tissue (not recorded which). CDR3 amino acids: CSARVNTQYFGPGTRLTGEKLFF.